This passage covers 15 T cell receptor beta chains from one sample sequenced in a study of blood T cell repertoires in COVID-19. Only in-frame clones appear in the TCRdb table, and some are missing; sequencing was by immunoSEQ multiplex PCR. Of 40,000 to 60,000 clones listed, 75% to 85% are singletons. Sequencing was done on a sample of peripheral blood. These TCRs come from a human donor in a cohort sampled during active COVID-19.

The rearrangement joins TRBV30 to TRBJ2-1; 9 bases are a match to TRBD2. V lost 5 bases to trimming and J lost 5 bases; unmatched junction nucleotides: 16. Germline V gene sequence: CDR1 GTSNPN, CDR2 SVGIG (reference sequence). The CDR3 is made up of 17 amino acids. The CDR3 nucleotides read TGTGCCTGGGACAACAGGAGAAGGACTAGCGATAACAATGAGCAGTTCTTC. It encodes CAWDNRRRTSDNNEQFF.

The chain recombines TRBV10-3 with TRBJ2-1; 11 bases are a match to TRBD1. CDR1 is ENHRY and CDR2 is SYGVKD in the germline V gene. The ends lost 9 bases at V and 4 bases at J; junction bases unmatched: 17. This CDR3 region has 18 residues. CDR3 nucleotide sequence: TGTGCCATACAGCCCTATAGGACAGGGGGCGACCCATACAATGAGCAGTTCTTC. Its translation is CAIQPYRTGGDPYNEQFF.

The CDR3 reads CASSYRPRATGTSANNEQFF. The CDR3 DNA reads TGTGCCAGCAGTTACCGCCCACGGGCAACCGGGACTAGCGCAAACAATGAGCAGTTCTTC. This rearrangement joins TRBV6-2 or TRBV6-3 to TRBJ2-1; TRBD2 agrees at 10 bases. The CDR3 is made up of 20 amino acids. Germline CDR1 MNHEY, CDR2 SVGEGT. V lost 2 bases and J lost 5; bases outside the gene matches: 18.

CDR3 DNA: TGCGCCAGCAGCTCCTTAGGGGTGGGAGCGGGAGATGAGCAGTTCTTC. Amino acids: CASSSLGVGAGDEQFF. The chain has TRBV5-1 and TRBJ2-1, with TRBD2 matching 8 bases. Trimming at V came to 3 bases and at J to 8 bases, leaving 13 bases not matched to a gene. Germline values: CDR1 SGHRS, CDR2 YFSETQ. CDR3 size: 16 residues.

The chain links TRBV3-1 (or the pseudogene TRBV3-2) to TRBJ2-7; TRBD2 agrees at 7 bases. V lost 4 bases to trimming and J lost 4 bases; unmatched junction nucleotides: 7. The CDR3 is 14 amino acids. Germline V gene sequence: CDR1 LGHDT, CDR2 YNNKEL (reference sequence). In nucleotides, the CDR3 is TGTGCCAGCAGCCCGGCGGGAGAAGATTACGAGCAGTACTTC. Translated: CASSPAGEDYEQYF.

The V gene is TRBV10-3, the J gene TRBJ1-1, with D possibly being TRBD1 (6 bases). CDR3 length equals 15 residues. Germline CDR1 and CDR2: ENHRY and SYGVKD. Trimming took off 2 bases at V and 3 bases at J, with 13 bases between the two ends. In DNA form, the CDR3 reads TGTGCCATCAGTGAGCCCCAGACAGGAGACACTGAAGCTTTCTTT. The encoded protein is CAISEPQTGDTEAFF.

The chain recombines TRBV7-9 with TRBJ2-1; 12 bases agree with TRBD2. Germline V lookup: CDR1 SEHNR, CDR2 FQNEAQ (reference sequence). This CDR3 region has 17 residues. V shed 3 bases and J 4 bases; nucleotides not matched to a gene: 7. For the CDR3, the DNA is TGTGCCAGCAGCTTTCTAGCGGGAGGGCCCCGGTACAATGAGCAGTTCTTC. It is translated as CASSFLAGGPRYNEQFF.

This clone was seen more than once but under ten times. The chain combines TRBV6-5 with TRBJ2-5; 7 bases match TRBD2. Trimming removed 6 bases from V and 4 bases from J; junction bases left unmatched: 8. The germline CDR1 and CDR2 sequences are MNHEY and SVGAGI. The CDR3 is 14 amino acids. This CDR3 reads CASRKPSGGETQYF. CDR3 DNA sequence: TGTGCCAGCAGAAAACCTAGCGGAGGAGAGACCCAGTACTTC.

The chain combines TRBV7-2 with TRBJ2-1; D not certain. CDR1 and CDR2 (germline): SGHTA, FQGNSA. V lost 1 base, J lost 0 bases, and 7 bases lay in between. This CDR3 is built from 15 residues. CDR3 in amino acids: CASSLGSSSYNEQFF. The CDR3 bases are TGTGCCAGCAGCTTAGGGTCGAGCTCCTACAATGAGCAGTTCTTC.

The V gene is TRBV6-5, the J gene TRBJ2-3; 7 bases align to TRBD2. Germline V gene lookup returns CDR1 MNHEY and CDR2 SVGAGI. The ends lost 6 bases at V and 0 bases at J; junction bases unmatched: 6. The CDR3 covers 15 residues. The CDR3: CASRPGLLSTDTQYF. In DNA, the CDR3 is TGTGCCAGCAGACCGGGACTACTCAGCACAGATACGCAGTATTTT.

The gene calls are TRBV7-8 and TRBJ1-3; D might be TRBD1 (6 bases). This CDR3 region has 17 residues. Trimming removed 5 bases from V and 0 bases from J, with 17 bases in between. In germline, CDR1 is SGHVS, CDR2 FQNEAQ. CDR3 bases: TGTGCCAGCAGCCCAGCTGGACAGCCAGTCTCTGGAAACACCATATATTTT. Residues: CASSPAGQPVSGNTIYF.

The chain combines TRBV7-3 with TRBJ2-1; TRBD2 might be the D (5 bases). V was cut by 1 base and J by 6 bases, with 19 bases left in between. Germline CDR1 SGHTA, CDR2 FQGTGA. The CDR3 loop spans 17 amino acids. CDR3 DNA sequence: TGTGCCAGCAGCTTAAGATCGAGCGGAATTATAGGCAATGAGCAGTTCTTC. The encoded protein is CASSLRSSGIIGNEQFF.

J is TRBJ2-1 and V is TRBV29-1; D may be TRBD2 (5 bases). V lost 8 bases and J 6 bases, leaving 14 bases between the germline ends. This CDR3 is built from 12 residues. In germline, CDR1 is SQVTM, CDR2 ANQGSEA. The CDR3: CSLTVGSNEQFF. Here the CDR3 DNA reads TGCAGCCTTACAGTGGGGAGCAATGAGCAGTTCTTC.

This clone was recorded once. The J gene is TRBJ1-2, the V gene TRBV19; 7 bases are shared with TRBD1. CDR1 and CDR2 from the germline V gene are LNHDA and SQIVND (reference sequence). J lost 6 bases, V lost 5 bases, and 6 bases had no gene match. This CDR3 spans 13 amino acids. CDR3 coding DNA: TGTGCCAGTAGTCCCGACAGGGACGATGGCTACACCTTC. It translates to CASSPDRDDGYTF. Based on the CDR3 plus reference TRBV19 and TRBJ1-2, the full variable domain is DGGITQSPKYLFRKEGQNVTLSCEQNLNHDAMYWYRQDPGQGLRLIYYSQIVNDFQKGDIAEGYSVSREKKESFPLTVTSAQKNPTAFYLCASSPDRDDGYTFGSGTRLTVV.

This chain connects TRBV6-6 to TRBJ1-6; D is unclear. The CDR3 is 14 amino acids. Trimming pared 0 bases from V and 7 bases from J, leaving 7 bases between. The germline gives CDR1 MNHNY, CDR2 SVGAGI (reference sequence). The CDR3 here is CASSYSRENSPLHF. The CDR3, as DNA: TGTGCCAGCAGTTACTCGAGGGAGAATTCACCCCTCCACTTT.